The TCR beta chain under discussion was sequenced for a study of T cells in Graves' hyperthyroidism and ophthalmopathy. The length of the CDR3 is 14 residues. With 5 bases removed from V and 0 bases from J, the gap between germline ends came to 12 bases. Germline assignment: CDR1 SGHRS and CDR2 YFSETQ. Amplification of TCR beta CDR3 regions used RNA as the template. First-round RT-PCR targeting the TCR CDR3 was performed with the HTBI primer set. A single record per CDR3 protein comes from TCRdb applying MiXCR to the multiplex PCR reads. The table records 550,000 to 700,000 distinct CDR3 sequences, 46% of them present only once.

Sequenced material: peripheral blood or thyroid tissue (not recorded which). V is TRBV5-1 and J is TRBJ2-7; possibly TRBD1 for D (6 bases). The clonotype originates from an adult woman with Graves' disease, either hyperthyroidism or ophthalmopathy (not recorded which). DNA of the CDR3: TGCGCCAGCAGTAGTCCGGGACACTCCTACGAGCAGTACTTC. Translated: CASSSPGHSYEQYF.